A selection of T cell receptor beta chains follows, all from one sample in a study of T cells after yellow fever vaccination. TCRdb fed the 5' RACE reads into MiXCR, producing one record per CDR3 protein. This sample has about 350,000 distinct CDR3 sequences, with roughly 11% found just once. The source material was PBMCs, sampled on the day of the first yellow fever vaccination. All receptors derive from a man aged 18 to 29 who received the YFV17D yellow fever vaccine. Both conserved end residues are part of each CDR3. The D gene is left open where the match is weak. Only part of the rows carry a size: once, few, many, or a class if the clone is expanded.

V	size	J	D	DNA	CDR3
TRBV19	.	TRBJ2-1	TRBD2	TGTGCCAGTAGTATATGGGGGGTACAAGCGGGGACCTACAATGAGCAGTTCTTC	CASSIWGVQAGTYNEQFF
TRBV3-1	.	TRBJ2-1	TRBD2	TGTGCCAGCAGCCAACCCCCGACTAGCGGGGGGAGAATATACAATGAGCAGTTCTTC	CASSQPPTSGGRIYNEQFF
TRBV5-1	.	TRBJ2-5	TRBD2	TGCGCCAGCGCCGCCGGAACTAGCGGTGAAGAGACCCAGTACTTC	CASAAGTSGEETQYF
TRBV4-2	few	TRBJ2-7	TRBD2	TGTGCCAGCAGCCCACAACTAGCGGGGGGGACTTCAGGCGAGCAGTACTTC	CASSPQLAGGTSGEQYF
TRBV7-7	few	TRBJ2-2	TRBD2	TGTGCCAGCAGCTCTTCTCCTCTAGCGGGGGGGGCGAACACCGGGGAGCTGTTTTTT	CASSSSPLAGGANTGELFF
TRBV6-2/TRBV6-3	few	TRBJ1-2	TRBD1	TGTGCCAGCAGCCTTGGGACAGGGAAGAACTATGGCTACACCTTC	CASSLGTGKNYGYTF
TRBV20-1	few	TRBJ1-3	.	TGCAGTGCTAGGTGGCTGGAGGGTGGAAACACCATATATTTT	CSARWLEGGNTIYF
TRBV27	few	TRBJ2-7	.	TGTGCCAGCAGCCGGGGGTCGTACGAGCAGTACTTC	CASSRGSYEQYF
TRBV7-2	few	TRBJ2-3	.	TGTGCCAGCAGCTTTGGGGCCTACACAGATACGCAGTATTTT	CASSFGAYTDTQYF
TRBV25-1	.	TRBJ2-3	.	TGTGCCAGCAGTCTCAGGCGGGCCAGCACAGATACGCAGTATTTT	CASSLRRASTDTQYF
TRBV7-2	.	TRBJ2-3	.	TGTGCCAGCAGCGACAGGAATTCAGATACGCAGTATTTT	CASSDRNSDTQYF
TRBV7-3	.	TRBJ1-1	.	TGTGCCAGCAGCTCTGGGCGCGACACTGAAGCTTTCTTT	CASSSGRDTEAFF
TRBV6-2/TRBV6-3	few	TRBJ1-5	.	TGTGCCAGCAGTTATGTGGGGGGGCAGCCCCAGCATTTT	CASSYVGGQPQHF
TRBV27	few	TRBJ1-5	.	TGTGCCAGCAGAGTGAATACCGATCAGCCCCAGCATTTT	CASRVNTDQPQHF
TRBV4-2	.	TRBJ1-2	.	TGTGCCAGCAGCCAGGGGGAGCAACAATATGGCTACACCTTC	CASSQGEQQYGYTF
TRBV24-1	few	TRBJ2-3	.	TGTGCCACCAGTGATTTAAGCACAGATACGCAGTATTTT	CATSDLSTDTQYF
TRBV7-3	.	TRBJ1-1	.	TGTGCCAGTCGATGGGGGCCGAACACTGAAGCTTTCTTT	CASRWGPNTEAFF
TRBV7-9	.	TRBJ1-5	.	TGTGCCAGCAGCGCCCGTTCGGGTCAGCCCCAGCATTTT	CASSARSGQPQHF
TRBV5-1	.	TRBJ1-6	.	TGCGCCAGCAGCTTGGCGCTGTTTTCGCCCCTCCACTTT	CASSLALFSPLHF
TRBV6-5	few	TRBJ1-1	TRBD1	TGTGCCAGCAGTTGGACAGGGGGCATCGCTGAAGCTTTCTTT	CASSWTGGIAEAFF
TRBV11-3	.	TRBJ2-5	.	TGTGCCAGCAGCCTTACTAGCACTGAGACCCAGTACTTC	CASSLTSTETQYF
TRBV4-1	.	TRBJ2-3	TRBD2	TGCGCCAGCAGCCGGACTAGCGGGGGGGCCGGGACAGATACGCAGTATTTT	CASSRTSGGAGTDTQYF
TRBV19	.	TRBJ1-5	.	TGTGCCAGTAGTTCCGGGAACAATCAGCCCCAGCATTTT	CASSSGNNQPQHF
TRBV7-9	.	TRBJ1-1	.	TGTGCCAGCAGCTTAGAGGGGGGGGCCGGCACTGAAGCTTTCTTT	CASSLEGGAGTEAFF
TRBV5-1	few	TRBJ2-3	.	TGCGCCAGCAGCTTGGGAGACACGGGCACAGATACGCAGTATTTT	CASSLGDTGTDTQYF
TRBV20-1	few	TRBJ2-5	TRBD1	TGCAGTGCTCCGGGGACAGGGGTAGAGACCCAGTACTTC	CSAPGTGVETQYF
TRBV6-2/TRBV6-3	few	TRBJ1-5	TRBD1	TGTGCCAGCAGCCTACTTCCCCGGGACAGGGGGCCTCAGCCCCAGCATTTT	CASSLLPRDRGPQPQHF
TRBV5-5	few	TRBJ1-5	.	TGTGCCAGCAGCCTCGGACCTTTTCAGCCCCAGCATTTT	CASSLGPFQPQHF
TRBV7-3	few	TRBJ2-1	TRBD2	TGTGCCAGCAGCGAACAACTAGCGGGGGGGCCTAAGTTCTTC	CASSEQLAGGPKFF
TRBV7-2	.	TRBJ2-3	.	TGTGCCAGCCGACATGCGGTGGCGGGGACAAGCACAGATACGCAGTATTTT	CASRHAVAGTSTDTQYF
TRBV2	few	TRBJ2-1	.	TGTGCCAGCGGGGGGGAAGGGGGTGAGCAGTTCTTC	CASGGEGGEQFF
TRBV7-8	many	TRBJ2-3	.	TGTGCCAGCAGCCCCAGGGCGGGCAGGCCCACAGATACGCAGTATTTT	CASSPRAGRPTDTQYF
TRBV7-2	.	TRBJ2-3	TRBD2	TGTGCCAGCAGCTTGGGCCCTAGCGGGGCTTCAGATACGCAGTATTTT	CASSLGPSGASDTQYF
TRBV6-6	.	TRBJ1-1	.	TGTGCCAGCATGAACACTGAAGCTTTCTTT	CASMNTEAFF
TRBV18	.	TRBJ1-3	.	TGTGCCAGCTCACCTCGGGGGGAACCTGGAAACACCATATATTTT	CASSPRGEPGNTIYF
TRBV7-2	few	TRBJ1-6	.	TGTGCCAGCAGCTCCCAGGGGAGACGGTCACCCCTCCACTTT	CASSSQGRRSPLHF
TRBV4-2	few	TRBJ2-3	TRBD2	TGTGCCAGCAGCCAAGAGTACGCGGGGGGGGGTGATACGCAGTATTTT	CASSQEYAGGGDTQYF
TRBV5-1	many	TRBJ2-5	.	TGCGCCAGCGGGCAAGTTCAAGAGACCCAGTACTTC	CASGQVQETQYF
TRBV7-2	few	TRBJ2-3	TRBD2	TGTGCCAGCAGCTTTTTTAGCGGGGGGGCGGTAGATACGCAGTATTTT	CASSFFSGGAVDTQYF
TRBV5-1	few	TRBJ1-5	.	TGCGCCAGCAGCTTACAGGGAGGATCCGATCAGCCCCAGCATTTT	CASSLQGGSDQPQHF
TRBV5-6	few	TRBJ2-5	TRBD1	TGTGCCAGCAGCTTGGCCGGGACAGGGGGTTCAGGGGAGACCCAGTACTTC	CASSLAGTGGSGETQYF
TRBV19	many	TRBJ2-7	.	TGTGCCAGTAGCCCAGCCGACAGGCGGCTGCAGTACTTC	CASSPADRRLQYF
TRBV7-2	.	TRBJ1-6	TRBD1	TGTGCCAGCAGCACGGGGACAGGGATGAATTCACCCCTCCACTTT	CASSTGTGMNSPLHF
TRBV4-3	few	TRBJ2-2	.	TGCGCCAGCAGCCAAGATGGGACGGCGAACACCGGGGAGCTGTTTTTT	CASSQDGTANTGELFF